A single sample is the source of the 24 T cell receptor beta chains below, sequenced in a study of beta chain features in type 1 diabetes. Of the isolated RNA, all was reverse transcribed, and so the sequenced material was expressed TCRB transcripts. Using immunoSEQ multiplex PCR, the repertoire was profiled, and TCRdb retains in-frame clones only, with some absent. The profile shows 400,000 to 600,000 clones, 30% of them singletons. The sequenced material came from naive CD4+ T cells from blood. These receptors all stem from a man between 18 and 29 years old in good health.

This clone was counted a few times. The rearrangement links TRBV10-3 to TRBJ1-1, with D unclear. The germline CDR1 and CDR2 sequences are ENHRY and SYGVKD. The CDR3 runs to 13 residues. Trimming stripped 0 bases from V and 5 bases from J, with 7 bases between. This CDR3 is CAISESAVTEAFF. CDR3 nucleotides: TGTGCCATCAGTGAGTCAGCTGTAACTGAAGCTTTCTTT.

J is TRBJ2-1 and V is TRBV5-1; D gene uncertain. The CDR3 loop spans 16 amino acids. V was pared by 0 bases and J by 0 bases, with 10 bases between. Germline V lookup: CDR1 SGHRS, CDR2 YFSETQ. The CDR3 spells CASSLAAGDSYNEQFF. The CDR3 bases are TGCGCCAGCAGCTTGGCCGCTGGTGACTCCTACAATGAGCAGTTCTTC. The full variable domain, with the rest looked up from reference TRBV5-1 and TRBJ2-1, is KAGVTQTPRYLIKTRGQQVTLSCSPISGHRSVSWYQQTPGQGLQFLFEYFSETQRNKGNFPGRFSGRQFSNSRSEMNVSTLELGDSALYLCASSLAAGDSYNEQFFGPGTRLTVL.

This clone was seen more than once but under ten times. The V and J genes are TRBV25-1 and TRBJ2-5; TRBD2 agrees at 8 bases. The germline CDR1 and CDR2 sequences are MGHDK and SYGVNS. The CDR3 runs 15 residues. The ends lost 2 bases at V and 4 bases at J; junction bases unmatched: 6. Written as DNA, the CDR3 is TGTGCCAGCAGTGAAGGTCGGCTAGCGGGAGAGACCCAGTACTTC. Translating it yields CASSEGRLAGETQYF.

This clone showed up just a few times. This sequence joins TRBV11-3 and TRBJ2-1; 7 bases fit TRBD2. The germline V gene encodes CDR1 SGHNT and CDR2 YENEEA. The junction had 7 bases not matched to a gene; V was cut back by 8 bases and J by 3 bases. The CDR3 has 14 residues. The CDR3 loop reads CASQRERYYNEQFF. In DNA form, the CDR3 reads TGTGCCAGCCAGCGGGAACGCTACTACAATGAGCAGTTCTTC.

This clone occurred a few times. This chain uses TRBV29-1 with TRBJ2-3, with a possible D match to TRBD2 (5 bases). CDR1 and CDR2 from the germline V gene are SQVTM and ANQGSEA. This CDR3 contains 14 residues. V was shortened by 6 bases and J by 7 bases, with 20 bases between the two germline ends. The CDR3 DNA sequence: TGCAGCGTGAAGGAGATAGCGACGCGTCATACGCAGTATTTT. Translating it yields CSVKEIATRHTQYF.

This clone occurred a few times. As DNA, the CDR3 is TGTGCCTGGAGCAAGGGATTGAGGCAACAGCCCCAGCATTTT. Translated: CAWSKGLRQQPQHF. The chain combines TRBV30 with TRBJ1-5; D uncertain. Germline lookup yields CDR1 GTSNPN and CDR2 SVGIG (reference sequence). The CDR3 totals 14 residues. The V and J ends lost 3 bases and 7 bases respectively, with 16 bases between them. Drawing the rest from reference TRBV30 and TRBJ1-5, the complete variable domain is SQTIHQWPATLVQPVGSPLSLECTVEGTSNPNLYWYRQAAGRGLQLLFYSVGIGQISSEVPQNLSASRPQDRQFILSSKKLLLSDSGFYLCAWSKGLRQQPQHFGDGTRLSIL.

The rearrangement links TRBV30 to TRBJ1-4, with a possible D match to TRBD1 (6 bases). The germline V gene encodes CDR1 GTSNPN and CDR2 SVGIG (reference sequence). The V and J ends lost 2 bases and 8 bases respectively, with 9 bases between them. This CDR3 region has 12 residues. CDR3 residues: CAWSTGWEKLFF. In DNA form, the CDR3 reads TGTGCCTGGAGTACAGGGTGGGAAAAACTGTTTTTT.

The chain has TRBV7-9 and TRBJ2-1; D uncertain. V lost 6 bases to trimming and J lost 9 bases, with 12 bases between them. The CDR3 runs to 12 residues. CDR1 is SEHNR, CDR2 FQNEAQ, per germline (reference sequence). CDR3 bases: TGTGCCAGCAGTCTTACTACGATTGAGCAGTTCTTC. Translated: CASSLTTIEQFF. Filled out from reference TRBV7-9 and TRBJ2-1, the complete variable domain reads DTGVSQNPRHKITKRGQNVTFRCDPISEHNRLYWYRQTLGQGPEFLTYFQNEAQLEKSRLLSDRFSAERPKGSFSTLEIQRTEQGDSAMYLCASSLTTIEQFFGPGTRLTVL.

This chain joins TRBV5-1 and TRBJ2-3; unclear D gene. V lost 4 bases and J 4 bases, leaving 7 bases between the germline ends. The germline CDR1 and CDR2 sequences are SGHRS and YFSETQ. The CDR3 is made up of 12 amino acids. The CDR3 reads CASSQPPDTQYF. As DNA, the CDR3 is TGCGCCAGCAGCCAACCCCCAGATACGCAGTATTTT.

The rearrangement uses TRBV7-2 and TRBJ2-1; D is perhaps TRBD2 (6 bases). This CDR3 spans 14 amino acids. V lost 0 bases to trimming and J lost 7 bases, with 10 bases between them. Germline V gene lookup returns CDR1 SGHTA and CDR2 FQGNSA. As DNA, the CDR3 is TGTGCCAGCAGCTTAGCGACTAGACCAAATGAGCAGTTCTTC. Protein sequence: CASSLATRPNEQFF.

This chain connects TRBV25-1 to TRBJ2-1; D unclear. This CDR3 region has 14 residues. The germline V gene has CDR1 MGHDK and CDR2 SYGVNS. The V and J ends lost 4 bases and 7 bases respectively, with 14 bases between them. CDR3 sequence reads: CASSVRAPGNEQFF. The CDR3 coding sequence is TGTGCCAGCAGTGTCCGGGCCCCTGGGAATGAGCAGTTCTTC.

CDR3 in amino acids: CASSQDGGKGAHSQPQHF. CDR3 DNA: TGCGCCAGCAGCCAAGATGGGGGTAAGGGGGCGCATAGTCAGCCCCAGCATTTT. J is TRBJ1-5 and V is TRBV4-1; 7 bases match TRBD1. The trim removed 0 bases at V and 6 bases at J, leaving 14 bases unmatched. Germline V gene lookup returns CDR1 MGHRA and CDR2 YSYEKL. This CDR3 is built from 18 residues.

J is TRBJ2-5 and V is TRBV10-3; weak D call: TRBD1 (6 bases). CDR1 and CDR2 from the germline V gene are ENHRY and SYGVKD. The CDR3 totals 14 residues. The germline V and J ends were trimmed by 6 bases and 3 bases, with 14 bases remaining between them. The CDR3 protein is CAISQGQGEETQYF. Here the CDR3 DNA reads TGTGCCATCAGCCAGGGGCAGGGAGAAGAGACCCAGTACTTC.

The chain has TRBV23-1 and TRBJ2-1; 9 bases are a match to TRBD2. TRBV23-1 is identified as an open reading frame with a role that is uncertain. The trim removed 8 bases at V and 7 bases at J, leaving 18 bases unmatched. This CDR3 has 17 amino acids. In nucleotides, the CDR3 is TGCGCCAGCGAATCACTCATTAGCGGGAGAAGGGTGAATGAGCAGTTCTTC. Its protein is CASESLISGRRVNEQFF.

The CDR3 loop reads CASGWRVRETQYF. In DNA form, the CDR3 reads TGTGCCAGCGGGTGGAGGGTCCGGGAGACCCAGTACTTC. The J gene is TRBJ2-5, the V gene TRBV7-2; D may be TRBD2 (6 bases). Trimming left V 8 bases short and J 5 bases short, with 15 bases between. The CDR3 contains 13 residues. Germline values: CDR1 SGHTA, CDR2 FQGNSA.

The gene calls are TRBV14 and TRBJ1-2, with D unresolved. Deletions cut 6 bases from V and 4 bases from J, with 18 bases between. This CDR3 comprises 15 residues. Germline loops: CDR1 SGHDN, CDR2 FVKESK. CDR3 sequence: CASSPRLLVGYGYTF. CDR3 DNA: TGTGCCAGCAGTCCCCGCTTGTTGGTCGGCTATGGCTACACCTTC.

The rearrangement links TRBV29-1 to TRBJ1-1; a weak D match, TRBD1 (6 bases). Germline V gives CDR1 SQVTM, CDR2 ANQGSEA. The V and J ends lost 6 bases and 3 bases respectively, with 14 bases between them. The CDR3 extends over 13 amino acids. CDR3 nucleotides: TGCAGCGTAAGACAGGTATGGGACACTGAAGCTTTCTTT. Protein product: CSVRQVWDTEAFF.

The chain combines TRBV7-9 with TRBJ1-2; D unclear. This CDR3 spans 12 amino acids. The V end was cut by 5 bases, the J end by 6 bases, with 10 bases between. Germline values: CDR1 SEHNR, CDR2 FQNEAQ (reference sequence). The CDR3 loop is CASSRNFDGYTF. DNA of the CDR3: TGTGCCAGCAGCCGGAATTTTGATGGCTACACCTTC.

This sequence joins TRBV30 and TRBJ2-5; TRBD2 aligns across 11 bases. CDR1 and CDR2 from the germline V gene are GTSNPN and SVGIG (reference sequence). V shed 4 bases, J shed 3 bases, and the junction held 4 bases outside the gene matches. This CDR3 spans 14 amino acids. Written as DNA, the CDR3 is TGTGCCTGGACCCCGGGACTAGCGGAAGAGACCCAGTACTTC. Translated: CAWTPGLAEETQYF.

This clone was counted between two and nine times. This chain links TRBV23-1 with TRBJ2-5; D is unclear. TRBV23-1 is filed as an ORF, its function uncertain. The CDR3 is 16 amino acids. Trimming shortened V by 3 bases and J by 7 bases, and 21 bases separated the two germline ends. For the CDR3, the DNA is TGCGCCAGCAGTCACCCAACCCCGGGCCGTACCGGGACCCAGTACTTC. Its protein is CASSHPTPGRTGTQYF.

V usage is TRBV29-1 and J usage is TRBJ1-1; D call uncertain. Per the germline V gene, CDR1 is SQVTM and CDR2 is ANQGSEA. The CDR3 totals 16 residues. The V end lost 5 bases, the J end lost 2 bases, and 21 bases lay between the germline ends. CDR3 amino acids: CSVLTQKPGVNTEAFF. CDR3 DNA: TGCAGCGTTCTAACCCAAAAGCCCGGGGTTAACACTGAAGCTTTCTTT.

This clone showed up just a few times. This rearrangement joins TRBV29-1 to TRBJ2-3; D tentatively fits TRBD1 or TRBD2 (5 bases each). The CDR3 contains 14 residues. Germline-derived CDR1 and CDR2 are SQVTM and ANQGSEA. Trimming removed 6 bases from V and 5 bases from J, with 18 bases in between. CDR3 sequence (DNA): TGCAGCGTCGCCCGGGACCGGGGCGTAGATACGCAGTATTTT. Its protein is CSVARDRGVDTQYF.

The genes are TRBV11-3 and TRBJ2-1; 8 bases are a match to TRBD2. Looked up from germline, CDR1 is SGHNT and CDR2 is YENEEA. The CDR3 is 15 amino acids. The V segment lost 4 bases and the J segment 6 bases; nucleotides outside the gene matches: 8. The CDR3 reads CASSSSGSGANEQFF. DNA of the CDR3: TGTGCCAGCAGCTCCAGCGGGAGCGGGGCCAATGAGCAGTTCTTC.

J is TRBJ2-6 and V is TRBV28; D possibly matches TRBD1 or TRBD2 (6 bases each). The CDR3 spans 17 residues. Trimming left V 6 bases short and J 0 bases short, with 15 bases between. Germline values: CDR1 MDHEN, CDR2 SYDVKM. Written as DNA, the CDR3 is TGTGCCAGCAGGCCACAGGGCGGGGACTCTGGGGCCAACGTCCTGACTTTC. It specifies CASRPQGGDSGANVLTF.